A selection of T cell receptor beta chains follows, all from one sample in a study of CD8 T cells in ankylosing spondylitis. Each CDR3 protein is one row after TCRdb ran MiXCR on the 5' RACE reads. The sample carries about 300,000 distinct CDR3 sequences, 11% recorded once. Material for sequencing was blood, either unsorted or a sorted T cell fraction (not recorded which). The receptors come from a female donor with ankylosing spondylitis or in good health (not recorded which). The CDR3 runs from the conserved cysteine through the conserved F or W. The D gene is left open where the match is weak. Expanded clones get a size class; other rows say once, few or many, or leave the size out.

V: TRBV7-2; D: -; J: TRBJ2-2; size: many; CDR3: CASRGGGTGELFF; DNA: TGTGCCAGTCGGGGAGGGGGTACCGGGGAGCTGTTTTTT
V: TRBV12-3/TRBV12-4; D: -; J: TRBJ2-1; size: few; CDR3: CASSSLTAASVDEQFF; DNA: TGTGCCAGCTCCTCTTTAACGGCGGCGAGCGTGGATGAGCAGTTCTTC
V: TRBV6-1; D: -; J: TRBJ1-1; size: few; CDR3: CATTWRNTEAFF; DNA: TGTGCCACCACTTGGAGGAACACTGAAGCTTTCTTT
V: TRBV20-1; D: TRBD2; J: TRBJ2-1; size: many; CDR3: CSASPGLALKAYNEQFF; DNA: TGCAGTGCTTCCCCGGGACTAGCGTTAAAAGCCTACAATGAGCAGTTCTTC
V: TRBV6-5; D: TRBD2; J: TRBJ2-1; size: many; CDR3: CASSYSRGSLGFF; DNA: TGTGCCAGCAGTTACTCGCGCGGGAGCCTGGGGTTCTTC
V: TRBV3-1; D: -; J: TRBJ2-1; size: few; CDR3: CASSQDRAGGKAANEQFF; DNA: TGTGCCAGCAGCCAAGATCGGGCTGGCGGGAAGGCGGCCAATGAGCAGTTCTTC
V: TRBV5-6; D: -; J: TRBJ2-3; size: many; CDR3: CASSYSGGLDTQYF; DNA: TGTGCCAGCAGTTACTCCGGGGGCTTAGATACGCAGTATTTT
V: TRBV5-1; D: -; J: TRBJ2-7; size: many; CDR3: CASSLRPPYEQYF; DNA: TGCGCCAGCAGCTTGAGACCCCCCTACGAGCAGTACTTC
V: TRBV20-1; D: -; J: TRBJ1-5; size: many; CDR3: CSARDGAGIGFSNQPQHF; DNA: TGCAGTGCTAGAGATGGGGCAGGTATAGGATTTAGCAATCAGCCCCAGCATTTT
V: TRBV5-1; D: -; J: TRBJ2-5; size: -; CDR3: CASSLVAPGQETQYF; DNA: TGCGCCAGCAGCTTGGTGGCCCCCGGACAAGAGACCCAGTACTTC
V: TRBV9; D: -; J: TRBJ2-4; size: many; CDR3: CASSRSEAAKNIQYF; DNA: TGTGCCAGCAGCAGGAGCGAGGCAGCCAAAAACATTCAGTACTTC
V: TRBV20-1; D: TRBD2; J: TRBJ2-1; size: many; CDR3: CSARRYGLAGLSLSYNEQFF; DNA: TGCAGTGCTAGAAGATACGGACTAGCGGGGCTATCCCTCTCCTACAATGAGCAGTTCTTC
V: TRBV5-1; D: -; J: TRBJ2-2; size: many; CDR3: CASSDTETTGELFF; DNA: TGCGCCAGCAGCGACACGGAGACCACCGGGGAGCTGTTTTTT
V: TRBV20-1; D: TRBD2; J: TRBJ2-7; size: many; CDR3: CSASLSGPTSDYEQYF; DNA: TGCAGTGCTAGTCTATCAGGCCCAACTAGCGACTACGAGCAGTACTTC